This T cell receptor beta chain was obtained from a study of response to subunit inactivated influenza vaccine. TCRdb re-analysed the RT-PCR reads in MiXCR, keeping a single row per CDR3 protein. The repertoire consists of some 570,000 distinct CDR3 sequences, with around 11% occurring once and the leading ten covering 11%. Notes on the study in general: Each seasonal influenza vaccination, the authors suggested, recruits few new T cells.

Of note for this clonotype: Its antigen is currently unknown.

The V and J ends lost 2 bases and 7 bases respectively, with 11 bases between them. The CDR3 length is 13 residues. Looked up from germline, CDR1 is MNHEY and CDR2 is SMNVEV (reference sequence). The same specimen was also included in a second study, on T cells expressing NK-cell markers. This second study notes: 5'RACE template switching built TCR beta cDNA with unique molecular identifiers. The eight sequenced donors comprised seven who were HCMV-seropositive and one who was seronegative. Similarly, these clonotypes led the CD3+CD56-NKG2C+ fraction as well in a few donors.

The starting material was PBMCs from blood, obtained on the day of vaccination. The sequence derives from a man in his fifties or sixties who received an inactivated influenza vaccine. The chain has TRBV27 and TRBJ1-2; D is unclear. The CDR3 sequence is CASSLTGVRGYTF. The CDR3 DNA follows: TGTGCCAGCAGTTTAACGGGTGTTCGTGGCTACACCTTC.